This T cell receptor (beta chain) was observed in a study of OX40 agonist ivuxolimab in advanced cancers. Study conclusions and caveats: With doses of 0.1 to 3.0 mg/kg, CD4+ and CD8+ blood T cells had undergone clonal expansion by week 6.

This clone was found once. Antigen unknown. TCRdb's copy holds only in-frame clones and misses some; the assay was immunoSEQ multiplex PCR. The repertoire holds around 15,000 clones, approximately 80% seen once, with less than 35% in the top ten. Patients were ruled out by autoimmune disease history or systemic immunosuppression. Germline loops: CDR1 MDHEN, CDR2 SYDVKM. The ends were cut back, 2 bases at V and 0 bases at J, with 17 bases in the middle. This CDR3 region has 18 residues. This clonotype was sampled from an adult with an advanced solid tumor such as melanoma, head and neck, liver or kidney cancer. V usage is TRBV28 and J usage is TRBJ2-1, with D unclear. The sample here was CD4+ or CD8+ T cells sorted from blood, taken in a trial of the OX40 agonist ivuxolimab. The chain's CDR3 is CASSLPLLDIRSYNEQFF. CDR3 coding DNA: TGTGCCAGCAGTTTACCCCTGCTAGACATTCGCTCCTACAATGAGCAGTTCTTC.